One and the same sample provided the 12 T cell receptor beta chains below, sequenced in a study of human thymus T cells (dated by TCRdb to the early 2020s). Libraries were made using the immunoSEQ multiplex PCR assay. The table was pulled from immuneACCESS by TCRdb, which kept in-frame rearrangements only. Such tables lose some clones; where checked, under half of the loss comes from unresolved V genes, and the rest has no known cause. The sample table holds 86,000 or so clones, of which 90% to 97% were seen once. The ten largest clones add up to under 0.035% of the sample. The thymus tissue came from surgical resects taken out during corrective cardiac surgery. The material sequenced was thymus tissue. These receptors all come from a boy in the first two years of life with a congenital heart defect but otherwise immunologically healthy.

The chain employs TRBV5-1 and TRBJ2-7; 9 bases are shared with TRBD1. There are 15 residues in the CDR3. CDR1 and CDR2 (germline): SGHRS, YFSETQ. Losses at the gene ends were 0 bases for V and 2 bases for J; bases not matched to a gene: 3. In DNA, the CDR3 is TGCGCCAGCAGCTTGGGTGGGACAGGGACCTACGAGCAGTACTTC. Its protein is CASSLGGTGTYEQYF.

This clone turned up a few times. This chain connects TRBV20-1 to TRBJ1-1; D not certain. Trimming cost V 4 bases and J 10 bases, with 7 bases left between them. The CDR3 is 9 residues long. The V gene's germline CDR1 is DFQATT and CDR2 SNEGSKA (reference sequence). This CDR3 is CSATQGAFF. The CDR3 DNA reads as TGCAGTGCTACACAAGGAGCTTTCTTT.

The chain combines TRBV27 with TRBJ2-7, with D uncertain. Germline loops: CDR1 MNHEY, CDR2 SMNVEV (reference sequence). CDR3 length equals 13 residues. Trimming removed 2 bases at V and 3 bases at J, with 8 bases between. The CDR3 DNA is TGTGCCAGCAGTTTAGAGTCTGGCTACGAGCAGTACTTC. This codes for CASSLESGYEQYF.

J is TRBJ2-3 and V is TRBV6-6; D not resolved. This CDR3 comprises 14 residues. Per the germline V gene, CDR1 is MNHNY and CDR2 is SVGAGI (reference sequence). Trimming took off 2 bases at V and 5 bases at J, with 11 bases between the two ends. The CDR3: CASSYPVGLDTQYF. CDR3 in DNA: TGTGCCAGCAGTTACCCCGTCGGTTTAGATACGCAGTATTTT.

The genes are TRBV5-1 and TRBJ2-1; the D call may be TRBD1 or TRBD2 (5 bases each). CDR3 length: 16 residues. CDR1 and CDR2 from the germline V gene are SGHRS and YFSETQ. The V gene lost 0 bases and the J gene lost 1 base, with 11 bases spanning the gap. The CDR3 sequence: CASSLVGGASYNEQFF. CDR3 bases: TGCGCCAGCAGCTTGGTTGGGGGAGCATCCTACAATGAGCAGTTCTTC.

The V gene is TRBV19, the J gene TRBJ1-2; no definite D call. This CDR3 region has 15 residues. Trimming took off 1 base at V and 2 bases at J, with 11 bases between the two ends. Germline V gives CDR1 LNHDA, CDR2 SQIVND (reference sequence). The CDR3 sequence is CASSIAEQTNYGYTF. CDR3 nucleotide sequence: TGTGCCAGTAGTATAGCGGAACAAACGAACTATGGCTACACCTTC.

This chain joins TRBV27 and TRBJ1-1, with TRBD1 identical over 9 bases. This CDR3 contains 16 residues. CDR1 is MNHEY, CDR2 SMNVEV, per germline (reference sequence). Unmatched junction bases numbered 3, after V lost 0 bases and J lost 1 base. The CDR3 region is CASSLSRTGENTEAFF. The CDR3 DNA is TGTGCCAGCAGTTTATCCCGGACAGGGGAGAACACTGAAGCTTTCTTT.

For the CDR3, the DNA is TGTGCCAGCAGTACAGGGGTCTACGAGCAGTACTTC. Its protein is CASSTGVYEQYF. This chain uses TRBV6-1 with TRBJ2-7, with 7 nucleotides matching TRBD1. The CDR3 is made up of 12 amino acids. Looked up from germline, CDR1 is MNHNS and CDR2 is SASEGT. Unmatched junction bases numbered 1, after V lost 5 bases and J lost 3 bases.

The chain couples TRBV18 to TRBJ2-2; D is possibly TRBD1 (6 bases). This CDR3 region has 14 residues. Germline CDR1 KGHSH, CDR2 LQKENI. The V end lost 2 bases, the J end lost 6 bases, and 10 bases lay between the germline ends. CDR3 sequence reads: CASSPGKGAGELFF. DNA for the CDR3: TGTGCCAGCTCACCAGGAAAGGGGGCCGGGGAGCTGTTTTTT. The whole variable domain, remainder taken from reference TRBV18 and TRBJ2-2, is NAGVMQNPRHLVRRRGQEARLRCSPMKGHSHVYWYRQLPEEGLKFMVYLQKENIIDESGMPKERFSAEFPKEGPSILRIQQVVRGDSAAYFCASSPGKGAGELFFGEGSRLTVL.

V and J are TRBV5-6 and TRBJ1-1, with 8 bases fitting TRBD1. The CDR3 loop spans 16 amino acids. V dropped 4 bases and J dropped 1; count of bases not matched to a gene: 9. CDR1 SGHDT and CDR2 YYEEEE come from the germline V gene. The CDR3 nucleotides are TGTGCCAGCAGCATCCGTGACAGGGGCACGAACACTGAAGCTTTCTTT. This encodes CASSIRDRGTNTEAFF.

This chain uses TRBV5-1 with TRBJ2-3, with D perhaps matching TRBD2 (6 bases). Germline values: CDR1 SGHRS, CDR2 YFSETQ. The CDR3 is made up of 16 amino acids. V was pared by 1 base and J by 0 bases, with 12 bases between. The CDR3 spells CASSLTVRGSTDTQYF. CDR3 nucleotides: TGCGCCAGCAGCTTGACTGTACGGGGGAGCACAGATACGCAGTATTTT.

The chain is built from TRBV4-2 and TRBJ2-3; D possibly corresponds to TRBD1 (6 bases). The length of the CDR3 is 18 residues. Trimming pared 1 base from V and 3 bases from J, leaving 20 bases between. Per the germline V gene, CDR1 is LGHNA and CDR2 is YNFKEQ. The CDR3 sequence: CASSQVCSGDEETDTQYF. The CDR3 DNA reads TGTGCCAGCAGCCAAGTGTGTTCAGGGGATGAAGAAACAGATACGCAGTATTTT.